The 2 T cell receptor beta chains reported below all come from one sample, sequenced in a study of T cells in Graves' hyperthyroidism and ophthalmopathy. Authors of the study amplified TCR beta CDR3 regions from RNA transcripts. First-round RT-PCR with HTBI primers amplified the TCR CDR3 region. From the multiplex PCR reads, TCRdb called clonotypes with MiXCR, one entry per CDR3 protein. This sample has around 340,000 distinct CDR3 sequences, with about 14% found just once. Sequenced sample: blood. These receptors came from a woman aged 25 to 45 with Graves' hyperthyroidism.

The chain links TRBV4-1 to TRBJ2-7; 8 bases are shared with TRBD1. CDR3 length: 15 amino acids. Germline-derived CDR1 and CDR2 are MGHRA and YSYEKL. Unmatched junction bases numbered 6, after V lost 2 bases and J lost 3 bases. CDR3 sequence reads: CASSQRTGRDYEQYF. In DNA form, the CDR3 reads TGCGCCAGCAGCCAACGGACAGGGCGGGACTACGAGCAGTACTTC.

This chain joins TRBV20-1 and TRBJ1-1; possible D gene TRBD1, 5 bases. This CDR3 is built from 15 residues. Trimming pared 3 bases from V and 5 bases from J, leaving 19 bases between. CDR1 and CDR2 from the germline V gene are DFQATT and SNEGSKA (reference sequence). CDR3: CSARSLSGAETEAFF. The CDR3 DNA follows: TGCAGTGCTAGGAGTTTGAGTGGGGCTGAAACTGAAGCTTTCTTT.